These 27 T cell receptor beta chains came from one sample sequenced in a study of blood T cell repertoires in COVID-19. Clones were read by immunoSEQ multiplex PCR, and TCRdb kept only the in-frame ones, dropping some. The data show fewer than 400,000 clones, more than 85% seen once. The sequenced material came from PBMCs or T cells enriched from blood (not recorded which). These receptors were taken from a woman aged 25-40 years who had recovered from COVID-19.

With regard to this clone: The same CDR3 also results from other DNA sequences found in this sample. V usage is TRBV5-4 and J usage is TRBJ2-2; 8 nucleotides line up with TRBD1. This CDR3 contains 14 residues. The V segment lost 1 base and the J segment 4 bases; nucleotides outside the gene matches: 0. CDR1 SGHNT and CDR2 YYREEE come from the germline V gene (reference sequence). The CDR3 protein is CASSLQGATGELFF. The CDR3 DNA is TGTGCCAGCAGCTTGCAGGGGGCCACCGGGGAGCTGTTTTTT.

The CDR3 loop reads CASSPSGGLTNEKLFF. The CDR3 DNA reads as TGTGCCAGCTCACCATCGGGGGGCTTGACTAATGAAAAACTGTTTTTT. The chain is built from TRBV18 and TRBJ1-4, with a tentative D call TRBD1 (6 bases). This CDR3 contains 16 residues. From germline, CDR1 is KGHSH and CDR2 LQKENI. Trimming removed 2 bases at V and 2 bases at J, with 12 bases between.

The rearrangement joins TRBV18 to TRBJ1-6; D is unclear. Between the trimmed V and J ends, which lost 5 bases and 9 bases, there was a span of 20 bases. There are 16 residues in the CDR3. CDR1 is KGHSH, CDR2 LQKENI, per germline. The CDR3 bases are TGTGCCAGCTCATCCACGTATCAGGTGGTGGGTTCACCCCTCCACTTT. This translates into CASSSTYQVVGSPLHF.

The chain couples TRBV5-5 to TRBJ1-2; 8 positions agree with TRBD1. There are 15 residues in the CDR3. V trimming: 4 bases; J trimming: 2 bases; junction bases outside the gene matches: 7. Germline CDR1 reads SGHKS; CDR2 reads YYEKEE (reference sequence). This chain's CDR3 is CASSRTGWENYGYTF. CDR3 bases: TGTGCCAGCAGCAGGACAGGGTGGGAGAACTATGGCTACACCTTC.

The CDR3 region is CASSLNEPGLVSGELFF. The CDR3 region has the DNA TGCGCCAGCAGCCTAAATGAACCGGGACTAGTGTCCGGGGAGCTGTTTTTT. The genes are TRBV5-1 and TRBJ2-2; 8 bases align to TRBD2. This CDR3 contains 17 residues. V dropped 4 bases and J dropped 6; count of bases not matched to a gene: 14. Germline lookup yields CDR1 SGHRS and CDR2 YFSETQ.

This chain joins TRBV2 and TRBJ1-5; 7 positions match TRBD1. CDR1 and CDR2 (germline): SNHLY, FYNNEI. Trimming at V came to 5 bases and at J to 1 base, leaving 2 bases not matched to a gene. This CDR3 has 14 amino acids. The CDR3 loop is CASSLTGSNQPQHF. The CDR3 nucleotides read TGTGCCAGCAGTTTGACAGGGAGCAATCAGCCCCAGCATTTT.

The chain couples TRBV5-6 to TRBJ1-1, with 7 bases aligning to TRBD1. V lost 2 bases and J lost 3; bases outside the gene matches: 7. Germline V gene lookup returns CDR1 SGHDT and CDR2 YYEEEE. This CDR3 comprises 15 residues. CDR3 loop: CASSFRLTGDTEAFF. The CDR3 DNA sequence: TGTGCCAGCAGCTTTCGCCTCACAGGGGACACTGAAGCTTTCTTT.

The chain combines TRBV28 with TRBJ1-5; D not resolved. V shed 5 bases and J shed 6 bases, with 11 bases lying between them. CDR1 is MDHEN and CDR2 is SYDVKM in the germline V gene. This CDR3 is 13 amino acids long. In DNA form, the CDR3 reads TGTGCCAGCAGTCCCTCCGGTTCTCAGCCCCAGCATTTT. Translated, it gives CASSPSGSQPQHF.

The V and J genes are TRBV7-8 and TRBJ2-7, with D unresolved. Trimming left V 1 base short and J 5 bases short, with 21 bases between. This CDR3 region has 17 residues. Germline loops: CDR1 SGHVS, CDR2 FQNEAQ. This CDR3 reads CASSLGLISSSEDEQYF. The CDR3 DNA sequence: TGTGCCAGCAGCTTAGGCTTAATCAGCTCAAGTGAGGACGAGCAGTACTTC.

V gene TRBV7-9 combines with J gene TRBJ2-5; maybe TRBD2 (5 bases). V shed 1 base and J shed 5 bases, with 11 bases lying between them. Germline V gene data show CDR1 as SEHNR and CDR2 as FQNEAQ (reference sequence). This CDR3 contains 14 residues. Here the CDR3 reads CASSLGVAWETQYF. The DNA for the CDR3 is TGTGCCAGCAGCTTAGGGGTAGCGTGGGAGACCCAGTACTTC.

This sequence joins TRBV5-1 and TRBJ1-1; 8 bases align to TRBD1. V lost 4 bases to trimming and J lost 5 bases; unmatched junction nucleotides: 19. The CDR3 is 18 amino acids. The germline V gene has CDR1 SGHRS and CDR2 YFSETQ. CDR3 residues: CASSRVATGGRVLTEAFF. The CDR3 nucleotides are TGCGCCAGCAGCCGGGTGGCTACAGGGGGTAGGGTTTTGACTGAAGCTTTCTTT.

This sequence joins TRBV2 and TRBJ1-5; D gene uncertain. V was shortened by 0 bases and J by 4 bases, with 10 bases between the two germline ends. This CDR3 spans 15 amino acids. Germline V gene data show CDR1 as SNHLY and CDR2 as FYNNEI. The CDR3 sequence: CASSEAAAENQPQHF. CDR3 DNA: TGTGCCAGCAGTGAAGCGGCGGCAGAAAATCAGCCCCAGCATTTT.

CDR3 coding DNA: TGTGCCAGCGGTCCAGGGGGTTTACCGTACGAGCAGTACTTC. The encoded protein is CASGPGGLPYEQYF. V is TRBV7-3 and J is TRBJ2-7, with 7 bases matching TRBD1. This CDR3 has 14 amino acids. Germline CDR1 and CDR2: SGHTA and FQGTGA. V trimming: 8 bases; J trimming: 4 bases; junction bases outside the gene matches: 11.

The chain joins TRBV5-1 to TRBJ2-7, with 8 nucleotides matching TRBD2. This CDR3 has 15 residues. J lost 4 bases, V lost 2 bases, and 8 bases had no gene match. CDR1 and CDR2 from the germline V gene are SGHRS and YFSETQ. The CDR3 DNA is TGCGCCAGCAGCTTACCGGGACTAGGAGATTACGAGCAGTACTTC. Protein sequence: CASSLPGLGDYEQYF. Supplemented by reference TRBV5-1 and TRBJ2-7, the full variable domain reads KAGVTQTPRYLIKTRGQQVTLSCSPISGHRSVSWYQQTPGQGLQFLFEYFSETQRNKGNFPGRFSGRQFSNSRSEMNVSTLELGDSALYLCASSLPGLGDYEQYFGPGTRLTVT.

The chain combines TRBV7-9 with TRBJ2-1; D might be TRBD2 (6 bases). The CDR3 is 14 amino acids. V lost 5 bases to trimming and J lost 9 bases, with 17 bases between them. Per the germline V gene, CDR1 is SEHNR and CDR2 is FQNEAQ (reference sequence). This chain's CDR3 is CASSPAGLEGEQFF. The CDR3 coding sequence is TGTGCCAGCAGCCCCGCCGGGTTGGAGGGTGAGCAGTTCTTC.

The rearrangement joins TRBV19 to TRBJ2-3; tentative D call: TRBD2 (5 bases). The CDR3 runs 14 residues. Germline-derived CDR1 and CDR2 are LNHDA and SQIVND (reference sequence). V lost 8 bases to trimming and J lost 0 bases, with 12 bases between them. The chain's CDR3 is CASGREASTDTQYF. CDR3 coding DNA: TGTGCCAGTGGCCGGGAAGCGAGCACAGATACGCAGTATTTT.

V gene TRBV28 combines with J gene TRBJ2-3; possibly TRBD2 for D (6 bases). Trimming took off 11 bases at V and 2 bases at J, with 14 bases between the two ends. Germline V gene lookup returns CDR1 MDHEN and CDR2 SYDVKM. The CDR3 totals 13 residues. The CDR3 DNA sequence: TGTGCCGGAAGGGACTCTTACACAGATACGCAGTATTTT. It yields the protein CAGRDSYTDTQYF.

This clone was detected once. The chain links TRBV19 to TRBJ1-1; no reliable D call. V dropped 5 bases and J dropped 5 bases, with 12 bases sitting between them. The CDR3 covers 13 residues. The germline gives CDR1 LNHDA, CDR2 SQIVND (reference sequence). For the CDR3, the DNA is TGTGCCAGTAGTTACCCGGGTTATACTGAAGCTTTCTTT. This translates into CASSYPGYTEAFF.

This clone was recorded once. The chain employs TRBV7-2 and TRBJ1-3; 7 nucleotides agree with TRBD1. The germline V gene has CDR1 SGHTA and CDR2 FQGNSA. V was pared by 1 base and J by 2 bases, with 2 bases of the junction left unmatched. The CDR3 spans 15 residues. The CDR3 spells CASSLDTGAGNTIYF. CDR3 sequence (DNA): TGTGCCAGCAGCTTAGATACAGGGGCTGGAAACACCATATATTTT. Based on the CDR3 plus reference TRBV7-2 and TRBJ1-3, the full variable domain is GAGVSQSPSNKVTEKGKDVELRCDPISGHTALYWYRQSLGQGLEFLIYFQGNSAPDKSGLPSDRFSAERTGGSVSTLTIQRTQQEDSAVYLCASSLDTGAGNTIYFGEGSWLTVV.

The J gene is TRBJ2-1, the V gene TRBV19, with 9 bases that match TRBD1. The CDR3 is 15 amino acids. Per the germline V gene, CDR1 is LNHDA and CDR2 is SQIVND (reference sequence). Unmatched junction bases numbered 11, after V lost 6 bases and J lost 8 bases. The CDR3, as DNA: TGTGCCAGTAGGGGGACAGGGAAGGGGAGCGATGAGCAGTTCTTC. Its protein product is CASRGTGKGSDEQFF. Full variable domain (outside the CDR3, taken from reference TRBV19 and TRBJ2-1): DGGITQSPKYLFRKEGQNVTLSCEQNLNHDAMYWYRQDPGQGLRLIYYSQIVNDFQKGDIAEGYSVSREKKESFPLTVTSAQKNPTAFYLCASRGTGKGSDEQFFGPGTRLTVL.

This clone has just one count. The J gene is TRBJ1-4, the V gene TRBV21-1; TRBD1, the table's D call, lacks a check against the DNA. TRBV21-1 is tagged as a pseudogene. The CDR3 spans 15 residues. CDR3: CASRPRTQGNEKLFF. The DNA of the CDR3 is TGTGCCAGCAGGCCAAGGACGCAGGGTAATGAAAAACTGTTTTTT.

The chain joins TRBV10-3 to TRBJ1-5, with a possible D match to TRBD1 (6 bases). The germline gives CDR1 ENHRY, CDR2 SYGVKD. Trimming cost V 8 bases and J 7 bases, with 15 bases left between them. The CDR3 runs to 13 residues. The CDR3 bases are TGTGCCATCCAGGAGGGGGGGGAACAGCCCCAGCATTTT. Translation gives CAIQEGGEQPQHF.

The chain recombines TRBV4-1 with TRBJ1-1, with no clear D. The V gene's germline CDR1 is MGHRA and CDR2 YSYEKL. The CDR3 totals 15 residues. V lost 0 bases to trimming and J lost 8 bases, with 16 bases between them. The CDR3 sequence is CASSQDPHGEGEAFF. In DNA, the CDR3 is TGCGCCAGCAGCCAAGATCCGCACGGGGAAGGCGAAGCTTTCTTT.

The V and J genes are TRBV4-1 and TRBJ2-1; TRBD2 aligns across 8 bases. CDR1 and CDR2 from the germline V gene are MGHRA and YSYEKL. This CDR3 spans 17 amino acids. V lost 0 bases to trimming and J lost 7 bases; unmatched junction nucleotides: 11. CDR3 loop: CASSQDTGSGISNEQFF. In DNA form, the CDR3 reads TGCGCCAGCAGCCAAGATACGGGTAGCGGGATATCAAATGAGCAGTTCTTC.

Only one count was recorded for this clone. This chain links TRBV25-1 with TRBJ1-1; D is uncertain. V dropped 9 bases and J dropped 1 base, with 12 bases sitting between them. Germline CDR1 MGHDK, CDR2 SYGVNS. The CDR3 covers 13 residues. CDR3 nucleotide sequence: TGTGCCAGGGCGGCCTTGGGGAACACTGAAGCTTTCTTT. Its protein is CARAALGNTEAFF.

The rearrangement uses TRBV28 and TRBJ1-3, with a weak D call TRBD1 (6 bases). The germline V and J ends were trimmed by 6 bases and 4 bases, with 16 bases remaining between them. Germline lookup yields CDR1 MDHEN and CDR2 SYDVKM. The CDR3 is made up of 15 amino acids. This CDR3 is CASSPSQGYGNTIYF. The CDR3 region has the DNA TGTGCCAGCAGCCCTTCACAGGGATACGGAAACACCATATATTTT.

CDR3 sequence reads: CASNAGYSGNTIYF. CDR3 sequence (DNA): TGTGCCAGCAACGCCGGGTACTCTGGAAACACCATATATTTT. The chain has TRBV27 and TRBJ1-3; D unclear. Between the trimmed V and J ends, which lost 7 bases and 0 bases, there was a span of 10 bases. This CDR3 is 14 amino acids long. Germline lookup yields CDR1 MNHEY and CDR2 SMNVEV (reference sequence).